These 13 T cell receptor beta chains came from one sample sequenced in a study of T cell responses to AZD1222 COVID-19 vaccine. TCRdb's copy holds only in-frame clones and misses some; the assay was immunoSEQ multiplex PCR. In the table there are around 99,000 clones, 88% of which are singletons. The sample in question was peripheral blood, obtained on day 0 of MenACWY control vaccination. These receptor sequences come from an adult in good health.

V is TRBV7-2 and J is TRBJ2-2; 10 bases align to TRBD2. CDR1 SGHTA and CDR2 FQGNSA come from the germline V gene. V was clipped by 3 bases and J by 8 bases; unmatched bases: 6. There are 15 residues in the CDR3. Here the CDR3 reads CASSLLTSGRGELFF. In DNA, the CDR3 is TGTGCCAGCAGCTTGCTGACTAGCGGGCGGGGGGAGCTGTTTTTT.

This chain joins TRBV2 and TRBJ1-4, with 7 positions matching TRBD1. This CDR3 is 17 amino acids long. Germline assignment: CDR1 SNHLY and CDR2 FYNNEI. Trimming took 6 bases from V and 1 from J; bases not matched to a gene: 11. The chain's CDR3 is CASRPPTGEETNEKLFF. In DNA form, the CDR3 reads TGTGCCAGCAGACCACCAACAGGGGAGGAAACTAATGAAAAACTGTTTTTT.

As DNA, the CDR3 is TGTGCCAGCAGACAGGGACAGAACACTGAAGCTTTCTTT. Amino acids: CASRQGQNTEAFF. This rearrangement joins TRBV6-5 to TRBJ1-1, with D perhaps matching TRBD1 (6 bases). The V gene lost 6 bases and the J gene lost 1 base, with 9 bases spanning the gap. This CDR3 comprises 13 residues. The germline CDR1 and CDR2 sequences are MNHEY and SVGAGI.

This clone appeared a single time. The CDR3 region has the DNA TGTGCCAGCAGTTCCGCGGGGGAGGCCTACGAGCAGTACTTC. Translation gives CASSSAGEAYEQYF. The chain joins TRBV27 to TRBJ2-7, with TRBD2 identical over 7 bases. V was pared by 4 bases and J by 2 bases, with 5 bases of the junction left unmatched. In germline, CDR1 is MNHEY, CDR2 SMNVEV (reference sequence). This CDR3 comprises 14 residues.

The rearrangement links TRBV7-9 to TRBJ2-3, with 7 bases fitting TRBD2. Trimming at V came to 7 bases and at J to 0 bases, leaving 4 bases not matched to a gene. The germline gives CDR1 SEHNR, CDR2 FQNEAQ (reference sequence). The CDR3 consists of 14 residues. This chain's CDR3 is CASTSSGSTDTQYF. The CDR3 DNA sequence: TGTGCCAGCACCTCTAGCGGTAGCACAGATACGCAGTATTTT.

A single count supports this clone. The chain combines TRBV14 with TRBJ2-1; D gene unclear. V was cut by 3 bases and J by 10 bases, with 7 bases left in between. There are 11 residues in the CDR3. Germline V gives CDR1 SGHDN, CDR2 FVKESK. The CDR3 DNA follows: TGTGCCAGCAGCCATGGTTGGGAGCAGTTCTTC. It translates to CASSHGWEQFF.

This sequence joins TRBV5-6 and TRBJ2-3; D is perhaps TRBD1 (5 bases). Germline V gene data show CDR1 as SGHDT and CDR2 as YYEEEE. The CDR3 totals 15 residues. V dropped 0 bases and J dropped 1 base, with 9 bases sitting between them. CDR3 amino acids: CASSLEGRGTDTQYF. CDR3 coding DNA: TGTGCCAGCAGCTTGGAGGGCAGGGGCACAGATACGCAGTATTTT. Full variable domain (remainder filled in from reference TRBV5-6 and TRBJ2-3): DAGVTQSPTHLIKTRGQQVTLRCSPKSGHDTVSWYQQALGQGPQFIFQYYEEEERQRGNFPDRFSGHQFPNYSSELNVNALLLGDSALYLCASSLEGRGTDTQYFGPGTRLTVL.

V usage is TRBV7-2 and J usage is TRBJ1-3; D unclear. The CDR3 consists of 15 residues. Per the germline V gene, CDR1 is SGHTA and CDR2 is FQGNSA. V dropped 5 bases and J dropped 7 bases, with 18 bases sitting between them. The CDR3 coding sequence is TGTGCCAGCAGCAAATCGTTGGCCATCGGGAACACCATATATTTT. This translates into CASSKSLAIGNTIYF.

The chain recombines TRBV28 with TRBJ1-6; a weak D match, TRBD1 (5 bases). The length of the CDR3 is 17 residues. CDR1 and CDR2 from the germline V gene are MDHEN and SYDVKM. V was pared by 11 bases and J by 7 bases, with 27 bases between. CDR3: CAVPGTGTQRGNSPLHF. CDR3 nucleotide sequence: TGTGCCGTTCCTGGGACCGGGACTCAAAGGGGAAATTCACCCCTCCACTTT.

The J gene is TRBJ1-2, the V gene TRBV28; 10 positions match TRBD1. V was pared by 6 bases and J by 4 bases, with 11 bases of the junction left unmatched. The CDR3 has 16 amino acids. Germline assignment: CDR1 MDHEN and CDR2 SYDVKM. This CDR3 reads CASSRQGAGRSYGYTF. The CDR3 DNA reads as TGTGCCAGCAGCAGACAGGGGGCAGGGAGGAGCTATGGCTACACCTTC.

This chain uses TRBV19 with TRBJ1-2; no definite D call. The germline V gene has CDR1 LNHDA and CDR2 SQIVND (reference sequence). The V and J ends lost 5 bases and 2 bases respectively, with 12 bases between them. The CDR3 is 14 residues long. The DNA of the CDR3 is TGTGCCAGTAGTCCCCCCTACAGAAACTATGGCTACACCTTC. Amino acid sequence: CASSPPYRNYGYTF.

The table lists this clone with a few counts. V and J are TRBV27 and TRBJ1-3, with D uncertain. The CDR3 is made up of 15 amino acids. CDR1 and CDR2 from the germline V gene are MNHEY and SMNVEV (reference sequence). Deletions cut 6 bases from V and 7 bases from J, with 19 bases between. CDR3 loop: CASSPRGARRNTIYF. The CDR3 nucleotides are TGTGCCAGCAGCCCACGCGGAGCAAGGAGGAACACCATATATTTT.

This clone has just a few counts. The CDR3 coding sequence is TGTGCCAGCAGCCTTGGACAGGGGGCGCGGGAGCTGTTTTTT. Translation: CASSLGQGARELFF. V usage is TRBV7-3 and J usage is TRBJ2-2, with TRBD1 identical over 11 bases. Trimming took 5 bases from V and 9 from J; bases not matched to a gene: 5. CDR1 and CDR2 from the germline V gene are SGHTA and FQGTGA. The CDR3 covers 14 residues.